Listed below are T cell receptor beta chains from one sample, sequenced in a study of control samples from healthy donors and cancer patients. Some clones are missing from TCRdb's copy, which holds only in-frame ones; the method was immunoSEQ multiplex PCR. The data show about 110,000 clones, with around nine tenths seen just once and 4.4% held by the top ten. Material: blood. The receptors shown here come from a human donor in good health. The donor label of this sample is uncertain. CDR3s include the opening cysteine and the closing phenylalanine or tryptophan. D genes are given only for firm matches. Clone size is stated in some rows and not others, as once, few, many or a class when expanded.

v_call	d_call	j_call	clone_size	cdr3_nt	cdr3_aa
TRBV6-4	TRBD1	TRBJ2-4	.	TGTGCCAGCAGGGGGACAGGAGGAGGCAAAAACATTCAGTACTTC	CASRGTGGGKNIQYF
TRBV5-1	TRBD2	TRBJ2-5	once	TGCGCCAGCAGCTTTTCCGGGACTAGCGGACAAGAGACCCAGTACTTC	CASSFSGTSGQETQYF
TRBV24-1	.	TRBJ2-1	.	TGTGCCACCAGCGGTGACAGGTATTTGGTCGGCAATGAGCAGTTCTTC	CATSGDRYLVGNEQFF
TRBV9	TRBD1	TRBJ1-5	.	TGTGCCAGCAGCGAGACAGGGGGTATAGGTCAGCCCCAGCATTTT	CASSETGGIGQPQHF
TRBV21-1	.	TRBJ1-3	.	TGTGCCAGCAGCAAAGCGGCCTCGGGACAGGGCGGAAACACCATATATTTT	CASSKAASGQGGNTIYF
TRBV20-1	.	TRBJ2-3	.	TGCAGTGCTCTTTTGAATACGCAGTATTTT	CSALLNTQYF
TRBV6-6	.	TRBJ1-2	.	TGTGCCAGCAGTTACTATGGCTACACCTTC	CASSYYGYTF
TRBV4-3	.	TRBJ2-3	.	TGCGCCAGCAGCCAATTCCTCTCCACAGATACGCAGTATTTT	CASSQFLSTDTQYF
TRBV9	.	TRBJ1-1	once	TGTGCCAGCAGCGTAGAGGTGAACACTGAAGCTTTCTTT	CASSVEVNTEAFF
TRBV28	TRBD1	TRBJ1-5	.	TGTGCCAGCAGTTTAACCCCGGGACAGCCCAATCAGCCCCAGCATTTT	CASSLTPGQPNQPQHF
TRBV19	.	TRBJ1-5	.	TGTGCCAGTAGAACAGGGAGATGGGCCCAGCCCCAGCATTTT	CASRTGRWAQPQHF
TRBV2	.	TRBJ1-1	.	TGTGCCAGCGGGGGACCCTTGACGGTGAACACTGAAGCTTTCTTT	CASGGPLTVNTEAFF
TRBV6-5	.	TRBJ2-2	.	TGTGCCAGTGAGGGGGACACCGGGGAGCTGTTTTTT	CASEGDTGELFF
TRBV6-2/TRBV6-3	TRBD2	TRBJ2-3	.	TGTGCCAGCAGCGATCTAGCGGGCCGCACAGATACGCAGTATTTT	CASSDLAGRTDTQYF
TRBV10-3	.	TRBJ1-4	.	TGTGCCATCAGTGGGGGACTTTCAACTAATGAAAAACTGTTTTTT	CAISGGLSTNEKLFF
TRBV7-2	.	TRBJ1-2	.	TGTGCCAGCAGCATTTGGGGCCCGGAGGACTATGGCTACACCTTC	CASSIWGPEDYGYTF
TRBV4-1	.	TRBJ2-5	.	TGCGCCAGCAGCCAAATAGCTGGTAGCGGCCCTCAAGAGACCCAGTACTTC	CASSQIAGSGPQETQYF
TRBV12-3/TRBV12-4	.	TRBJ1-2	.	TGTGCCAGCAGTACCAACGGGCGTAGCTACACCTTC	CASSTNGRSYTF
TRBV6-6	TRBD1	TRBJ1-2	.	TGTGCCAGCAGTTACGGGCGACAGGGAAGCTATGGCTACACCTTC	CASSYGRQGSYGYTF
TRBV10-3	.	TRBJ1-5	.	TGTGCCATCACCGACAGTCCCAATCAGCCCCAGCATTTT	CAITDSPNQPQHF
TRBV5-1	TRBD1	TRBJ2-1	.	TGCGCCAGCAGCCCCGCAAGGGGCAGGGGGCTGTCTGTTGACAATGAGCAGTTCTTC	CASSPARGRGLSVDNEQFF
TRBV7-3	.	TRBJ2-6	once	TGTGCCAGCAGCTCACCCGGGAGCAGTACCGGGGCCAACGTCCTGACTTTC	CASSSPGSSTGANVLTF
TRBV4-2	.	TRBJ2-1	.	TGTGCCAGCAGCCAAGGACGACTCAATGAGCAGTTCTTC	CASSQGRLNEQFF
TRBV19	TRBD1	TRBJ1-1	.	TGTGCCAGTAGTGGGAGACAGGGGGCGTTCTCTGAAGCTTTCTTT	CASSGRQGAFSEAFF
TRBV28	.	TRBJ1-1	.	TGTGCCAGCGGCAAGGGTGATAAGTCTGAAGCTTTCTTT	CASGKGDKSEAFF
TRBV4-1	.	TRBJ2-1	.	TGCGCCAGCAGCCAAGTGGACCTCTTTTCCTACAATGAGCAGTTCTTC	CASSQVDLFSYNEQFF
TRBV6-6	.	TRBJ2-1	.	TGTGCCAGCAGTCGGGACTGGCGGAAGCGGAATTCCTACAATGAGCAGTTCTTC	CASSRDWRKRNSYNEQFF
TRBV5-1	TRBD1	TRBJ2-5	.	TGCGCCAGCAGTTTCTCCGCCGGGACAGGTGTGGTGGAGACCCAGTACTTC	CASSFSAGTGVVETQYF
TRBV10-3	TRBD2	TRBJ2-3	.	TGTGCCATCAGTGAGTCGGCGGGGGGCCCCACAGATACGCAGTATTTT	CAISESAGGPTDTQYF
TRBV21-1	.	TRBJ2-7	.	TGTGCCAGCAGTTATCGGGACAGGGCCGGGTACGAGCAGTACTTC	CASSYRDRAGYEQYF
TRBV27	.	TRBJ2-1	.	TGTGCCAGCAGTTTAAGTAGAGCTAGCTTTGAGCAGTTCTTC	CASSLSRASFEQFF
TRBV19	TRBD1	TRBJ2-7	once	TGTGCCAGTAGTTCCCGGGACAGGCGAACCTACGAGCAGTACTTC	CASSSRDRRTYEQYF
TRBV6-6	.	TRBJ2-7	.	TGTGCCAGCAGCATCGCTAGGGACGAGCAGTACTTC	CASSIARDEQYF
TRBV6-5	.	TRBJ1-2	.	TGTGCCAGCCTGGGGGACCCTAACTATGGCTACACCTTC	CASLGDPNYGYTF
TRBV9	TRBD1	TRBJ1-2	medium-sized	TGTGCCAGCAGCGTAGAGGGGGCCTCTAACTATGGCTACACCTTC	CASSVEGASNYGYTF
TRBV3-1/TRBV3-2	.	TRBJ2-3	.	TGTGCCAGCAGCCAAGGGTCCGTGGATACGCAGTATTTT	CASSQGSVDTQYF
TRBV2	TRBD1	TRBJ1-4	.	TGTGCCAGCAATTCCCGAGGGACAGGGGGAGCGGCTAATGAAAAACTGTTTTTT	CASNSRGTGGAANEKLFF
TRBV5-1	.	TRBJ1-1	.	TGCGCCAGCAGCTTGAATTTAGCAGCGAACACTGAAGCTTTCTTT	CASSLNLAANTEAFF
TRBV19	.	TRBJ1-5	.	TGTGCCAGTAGTATGAACAGAGTCTATAGCAATCAGCCCCAGCATTTT	CASSMNRVYSNQPQHF
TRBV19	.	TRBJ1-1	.	TGTGCCAGTAGCCCTGCCTTGTGGGGGGCACTAATGATGAACACTGAAGCTTTCTTT	CASSPALWGALMMNTEAFF
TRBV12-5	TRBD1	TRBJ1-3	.	TGTGCTAGTGGAATAACAGGGGAAGGGTCTGGAAACACCATATATTTT	CASGITGEGSGNTIYF
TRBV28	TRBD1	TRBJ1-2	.	TGTGCCAGCAGGATGGCAGGGGGCCGCTATGGCTACACCTTC	CASRMAGGRYGYTF
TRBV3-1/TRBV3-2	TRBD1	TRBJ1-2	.	TGTGCCAGCAGCCCCTGGACAGGGGGTAGCCGGGACTATGGCTACACCTTC	CASSPWTGGSRDYGYTF
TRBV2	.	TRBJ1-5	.	TGTGCCAGCAGTGAAGTGCCCAGGGTCAGCAATCAGCCCCAGCATTTT	CASSEVPRVSNQPQHF
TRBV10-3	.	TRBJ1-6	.	TGTGCCACCCTATTTTCTGTTGGGATTTCACCCCTCCACTTT	CATLFSVGISPLHF
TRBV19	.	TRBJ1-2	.	TGTGCCAGTAGTATTCGGACAGATCAGAACTATGGCTACACCTTC	CASSIRTDQNYGYTF
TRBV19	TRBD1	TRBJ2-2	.	TGTGCCAGTAGTGACAGGGGTCCCAACACCGGGGAGCTGTTTTTT	CASSDRGPNTGELFF
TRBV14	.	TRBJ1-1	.	TGTGCCAGCAGCCAAGTAGTGAGACAAGGAGTCACTGAAGCTTTCTTT	CASSQVVRQGVTEAFF
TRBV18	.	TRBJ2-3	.	TGTGCCAGCTCACCGATCCCTAGCGAGGGGACCCCGGATACGCAGTATTTT	CASSPIPSEGTPDTQYF
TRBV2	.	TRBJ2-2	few	TGTGCCAGCAGTGACAGCCAGAACACCGGGGAGCTGTTTTTT	CASSDSQNTGELFF
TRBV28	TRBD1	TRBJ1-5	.	TGTGCCAGCAGTGACAGGGGAATCAAGCCCCAGCATTTT	CASSDRGIKPQHF
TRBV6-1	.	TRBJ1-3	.	TGTGCCAGCAGTGTCGAGTCGAGGATCTCTGGAAACACCATATATTTT	CASSVESRISGNTIYF
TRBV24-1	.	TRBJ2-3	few	TGTGCCACCAGTGATTTAGCAGATACGCAGTATTTT	CATSDLADTQYF
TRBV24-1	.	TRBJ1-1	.	TGTGCCACCAGTGCGGGACGGAACACTGAAGCTTTCTTT	CATSAGRNTEAFF
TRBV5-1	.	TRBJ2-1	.	TGCGCCAGCAAGGGCCCCCCGTACAATGAGCAGTTCTTC	CASKGPPYNEQFF
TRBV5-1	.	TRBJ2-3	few	TGCGCCAGCAGCTACGAAGATACGCAGTATTTT	CASSYEDTQYF
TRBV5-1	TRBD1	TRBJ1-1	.	TGCGCCAGCAGCTTGGAACAGGGGATGAACACTGAAGCTTTCTTT	CASSLEQGMNTEAFF